This passage covers 15 T cell receptor beta chains from one sample sequenced in a study of blood T cells in healthy people across ages. Then a second PCR, running about 6 to 12 cycles, was carried out with a sample-barcoded 5' primer and a J-beta primer mix. Each CDR3 protein is one row after TCRdb ran MiXCR on the 5' RACE reads. The sample has around 1.5 million distinct CDR3 sequences; approximately 38% are singletons. Material: blood. Every receptor here comes from a woman aged 18 to 35 in good health.

This clonotype occurred once. At one of its ends the junction is not consistent with the germline gene, which may arise from a read error. This sequence joins TRBV6-1 and TRBJ1-5; D remains unclear. This CDR3 region has 15 residues. Germline CDR1 and CDR2: MNHNS and SASEGT. The CDR3: CASIERRISNQPQHF. In DNA, the CDR3 is TGTGCCAGCATTGAAAGGCGGATTAGCAATCAGCCCCAGCATTTT.

This clonotype has ten or more counts. The chain employs TRBV12-3 or TRBV12-4 and TRBJ2-3; D call uncertain. The CDR3 has 13 residues. Trimming removed 7 bases at V and 0 bases at J, with 8 bases between. The CDR3 reads CASTPGSTDTQYF. The CDR3 bases are TGTGCCAGCACCCCTGGGAGCACAGATACGCAGTATTTT.

The CDR3: CASSRGTNNEQFF. The CDR3 DNA reads as TGTGCCAGCAGCAGGGGGACCAACAATGAGCAGTTCTTC. The chain uses TRBV7-9 and TRBJ2-1, with a weak D call TRBD1 (6 bases). The CDR3 sequence is 13 residues long. Germline CDR1 reads SEHNR; CDR2 reads FQNEAQ (reference sequence). The ends were cut back, 5 bases at V and 5 bases at J, with 10 bases in the middle.

The chain joins TRBV20-1 to TRBJ2-3; 7 positions agree with TRBD2. V lost 3 bases and J lost 3; bases outside the gene matches: 12. CDR1 DFQATT and CDR2 SNEGSKA come from the germline V gene (reference sequence). CDR3 length equals 16 residues. CDR3 DNA: TGCAGTGCTAGGGGTCACCGGGACTACCAGACAGATACGCAGTATTTT. Translated: CSARGHRDYQTDTQYF.

CDR3 DNA sequence: TGCGCCAGCAGCTACACTACACTAGCGGGGTTTTACAATGAGCAGTTCTTC. Its protein product is CASSYTTLAGFYNEQFF. The chain has TRBV5-1 and TRBJ2-1; 10 nucleotides match TRBD2. There are 17 residues in the CDR3. Germline CDR1 and CDR2: SGHRS and YFSETQ. Losses at the gene ends were 3 bases for V and 4 bases for J; bases not matched to a gene: 10.

The gene calls are TRBV5-1 and TRBJ1-2; 12 positions match TRBD1. The CDR3 runs 15 residues. The V and J ends lost 4 bases and 8 bases, in that order; junction bases with no gene match: 9. Per germline, CDR1 SGHRS and CDR2 YFSETQ. The CDR3 DNA reads as TGCGCCAGCAGCCCAGGGGGACAGGGGGCGCACGGCTACACCTTC. This gives the protein CASSPGGQGAHGYTF.

In its sample, this clonotype was seen once. The chain joins TRBV5-1 to TRBJ1-2; no reliable D call. Trimming took off 1 base at V and 4 bases at J, with 14 bases between the two ends. The CDR3 runs 15 residues. Looked up from germline, CDR1 is SGHRS and CDR2 is YFSETQ. Here the CDR3 reads CASSLLVGRLYGYTF. DNA for the CDR3: TGCGCCAGCAGCTTGTTAGTCGGACGGCTCTATGGCTACACCTTC.

V usage is TRBV6-1 and J usage is TRBJ1-2; D gene uncertain. Deletions cut 2 bases from V and 0 bases from J, with 13 bases between. The CDR3 is made up of 16 amino acids. The germline V gene encodes CDR1 MNHNS and CDR2 SASEGT. This CDR3 reads CASSEIPGPSNYGYTF. The CDR3 bases are TGTGCCAGCAGTGAAATCCCAGGTCCTTCTAACTATGGCTACACCTTC.

The V call is TRBV9, the J call TRBJ2-1; a weak D match, TRBD2 (6 bases). CDR3 length: 15 residues. Per the germline V gene, CDR1 is SGDLS and CDR2 is YYNGEE. V shed 4 bases and J shed 9 bases, with 20 bases lying between them. The CDR3 loop is CASSPLTSPHIEQFF. The CDR3 region has the DNA TGTGCCAGCAGCCCCCTGACTAGTCCCCACATTGAGCAGTTCTTC.

This clonotype was counted between two and nine times. The chain recombines TRBV12-3 or TRBV12-4 with TRBJ2-7; D not resolved. The CDR3 loop spans 13 amino acids. Trimming removed 5 bases from V and 6 bases from J, with 14 bases in between. CDR3 region: CASSVGRTSEQYF. In DNA, the CDR3 is TGTGCCAGCAGTGTCGGCAGAACCTCCGAGCAGTACTTC.

The J gene is TRBJ1-1, the V gene TRBV4-1, with TRBD1 identical over 8 bases. The CDR3 is 15 residues long. V lost 10 bases and J lost 4; bases outside the gene matches: 14. Germline V gene lookup returns CDR1 MGHRA and CDR2 YSYEKL. The CDR3 region has the DNA TGCGCCACCGAAAACGGACAGGGCTCGAGCACTGAAGCTTTCTTT. Translated: CATENGQGSSTEAFF.

This sequence joins TRBV25-1 and TRBJ2-3, with no clear D. This CDR3 has 15 amino acids. Per the germline V gene, CDR1 is MGHDK and CDR2 is SYGVNS. V shed 6 bases and J shed 0 bases, with 13 bases lying between them. The CDR3 protein is CASSAYVGSTDTQYF. The CDR3, as DNA: TGTGCCAGCAGCGCTTATGTGGGGAGCACAGATACGCAGTATTTT. Full variable domain (missing parts from reference TRBV25-1 and TRBJ2-3): EADIYQTPRYLVIGTGKKITLECSQTMGHDKMYWYQQDPGMELHLIHYSYGVNSTEKGDLSSESTVSRIRTEHFPLTLESARPSHTSQYLCASSAYVGSTDTQYFGPGTRLTVL.

This clonotype was detected many times. This chain uses TRBV12-3 or TRBV12-4 with TRBJ2-3; 8 nucleotides line up with TRBD2. Losses at the gene ends were 11 bases for V and 4 bases for J; bases not matched to a gene: 5. The CDR3 consists of 12 residues. This CDR3 is CASGGAADTQYF. In DNA form, the CDR3 reads TGTGCCTCCGGGGGGGCAGCAGATACGCAGTATTTT.

In its sample, this clonotype was seen a few times. The chain has TRBV6-5 and TRBJ1-6; D gene unclear. From germline, CDR1 is MNHEY and CDR2 SVGAGI. Trimming left V 4 bases short and J 4 bases short, with 5 bases between. This CDR3 region has 13 residues. CDR3 DNA sequence: TGTGCCAGCAGTTCCGGTTATAATTCACCCCTCCACTTT. It translates to CASSSGYNSPLHF.

The V call is TRBV15, the J call TRBJ2-2; 12 bases align to TRBD2. The CDR3 totals 20 residues. CDR1 and CDR2 from the germline V gene are LNHNV and YYDKDF (reference sequence). V was clipped by 0 bases and J by 5 bases; unmatched bases: 13. The CDR3 sequence: CATSRDQRLAGGPGTGELFF. CDR3 DNA: TGTGCCACCAGCAGAGATCAAAGGCTAGCGGGAGGGCCTGGGACCGGGGAGCTGTTTTTT.